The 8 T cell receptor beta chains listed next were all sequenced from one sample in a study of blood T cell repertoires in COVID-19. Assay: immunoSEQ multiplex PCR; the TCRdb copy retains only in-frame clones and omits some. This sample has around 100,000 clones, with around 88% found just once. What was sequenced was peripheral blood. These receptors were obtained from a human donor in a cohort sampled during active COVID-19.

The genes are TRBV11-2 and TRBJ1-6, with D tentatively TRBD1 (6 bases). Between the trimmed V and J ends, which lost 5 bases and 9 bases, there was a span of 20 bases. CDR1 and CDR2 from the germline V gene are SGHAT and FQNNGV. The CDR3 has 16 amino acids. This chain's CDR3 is CASSAQGSFIGSPLHF. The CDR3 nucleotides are TGTGCCAGCAGCGCGCAGGGGTCCTTCATCGGTTCACCCCTCCACTTT.

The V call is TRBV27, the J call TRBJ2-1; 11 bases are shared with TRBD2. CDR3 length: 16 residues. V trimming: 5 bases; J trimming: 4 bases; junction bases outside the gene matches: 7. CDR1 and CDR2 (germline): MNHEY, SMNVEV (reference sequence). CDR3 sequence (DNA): TGTGCCAGCAGTCCCTGGACTAGCGGGTTATACAATGAGCAGTTCTTC. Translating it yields CASSPWTSGLYNEQFF.

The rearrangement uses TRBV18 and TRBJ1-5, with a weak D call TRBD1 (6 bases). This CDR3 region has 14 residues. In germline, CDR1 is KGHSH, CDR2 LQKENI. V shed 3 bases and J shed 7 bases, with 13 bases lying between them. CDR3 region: CASSPGQQGQPQHF. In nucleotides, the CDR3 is TGTGCCAGCTCACCGGGTCAGCAGGGGCAGCCCCAGCATTTT. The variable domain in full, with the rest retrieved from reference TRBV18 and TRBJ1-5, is NAGVMQNPRHLVRRRGQEARLRCSPMKGHSHVYWYRQLPEEGLKFMVYLQKENIIDESGMPKERFSAEFPKEGPSILRIQQVVRGDSAAYFCASSPGQQGQPQHFGDGTRLSIL.

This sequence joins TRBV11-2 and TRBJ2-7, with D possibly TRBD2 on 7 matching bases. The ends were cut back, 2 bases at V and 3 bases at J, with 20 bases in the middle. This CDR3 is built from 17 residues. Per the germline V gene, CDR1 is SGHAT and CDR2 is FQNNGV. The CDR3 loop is CASSLRRGAGVGYEQYF. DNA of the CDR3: TGTGCCAGCAGCTTAAGACGGGGGGCGGGAGTGGGCTACGAGCAGTACTTC. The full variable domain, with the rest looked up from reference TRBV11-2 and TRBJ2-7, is EAGVAQSPRYKIIEKRQSVAFWCNPISGHATLYWYQQILGQGPKLLIQFQNNGVVDDSQLPKDRFSAERLKGVDSTLKIQPAKLEDSAVYLCASSLRRGAGVGYEQYFGPGTRLTVT.

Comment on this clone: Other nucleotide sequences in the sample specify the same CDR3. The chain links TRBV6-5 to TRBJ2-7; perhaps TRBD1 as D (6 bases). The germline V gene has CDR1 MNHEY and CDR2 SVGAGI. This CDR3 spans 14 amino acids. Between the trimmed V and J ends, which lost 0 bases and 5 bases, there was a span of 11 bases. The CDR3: CASSYSGAGDEQYF. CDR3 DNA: TGTGCCAGCAGTTACTCAGGGGCAGGGGACGAGCAGTACTTC.

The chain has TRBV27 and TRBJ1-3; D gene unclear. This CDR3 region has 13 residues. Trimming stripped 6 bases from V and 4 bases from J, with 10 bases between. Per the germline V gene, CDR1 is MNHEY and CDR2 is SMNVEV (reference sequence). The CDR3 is CASSFREGNTIYF. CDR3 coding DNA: TGTGCCAGCAGCTTCCGGGAGGGAAACACCATATATTTT.

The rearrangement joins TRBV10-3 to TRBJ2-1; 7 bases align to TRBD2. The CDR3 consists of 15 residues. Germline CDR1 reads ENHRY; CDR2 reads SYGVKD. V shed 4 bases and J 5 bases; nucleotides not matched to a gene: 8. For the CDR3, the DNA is TGTGCCATCAGTGTATGGACTAGTTCCCACAATGAGCAGTTCTTC. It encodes CAISVWTSSHNEQFF.

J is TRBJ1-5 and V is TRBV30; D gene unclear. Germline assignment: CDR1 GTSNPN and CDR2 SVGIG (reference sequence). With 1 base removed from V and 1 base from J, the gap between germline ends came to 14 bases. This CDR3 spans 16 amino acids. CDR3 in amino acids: CAWSGVAGSSNQPQHF. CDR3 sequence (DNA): TGTGCCTGGAGTGGGGTAGCGGGGTCGAGCAATCAGCCCCAGCATTTT.